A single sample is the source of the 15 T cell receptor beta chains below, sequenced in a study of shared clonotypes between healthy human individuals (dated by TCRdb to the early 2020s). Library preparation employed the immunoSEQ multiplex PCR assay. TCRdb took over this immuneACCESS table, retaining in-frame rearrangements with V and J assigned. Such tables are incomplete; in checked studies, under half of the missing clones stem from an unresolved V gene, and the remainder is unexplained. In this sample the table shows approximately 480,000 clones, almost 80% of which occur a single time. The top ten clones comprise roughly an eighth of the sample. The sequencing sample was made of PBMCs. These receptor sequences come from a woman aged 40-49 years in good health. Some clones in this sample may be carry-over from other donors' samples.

The CDR3 region has the DNA TGTGCCAGCAGCTTAGTTGTGGGCGTCGCCACTGAAGCTTTCTTT. Protein: CASSLVVGVATEAFF. The genes are TRBV7-9 and TRBJ1-1; D is uncertain. The length of the CDR3 is 15 residues. Trimming removed 1 base from V and 4 bases from J, with 13 bases in between. The germline gives CDR1 SEHNR, CDR2 FQNEAQ (reference sequence).

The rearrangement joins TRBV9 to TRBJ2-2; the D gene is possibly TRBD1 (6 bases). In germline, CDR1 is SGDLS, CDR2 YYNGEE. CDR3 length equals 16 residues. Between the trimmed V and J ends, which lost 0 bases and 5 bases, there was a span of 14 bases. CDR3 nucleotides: TGTGCCAGCAGCGTAGCGGCAGGGGCAACTACCGGGGAGCTGTTTTTT. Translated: CASSVAAGATTGELFF. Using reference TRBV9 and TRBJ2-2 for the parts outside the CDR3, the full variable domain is DSGVTQTPKHLITATGQRVTLRCSPRSGDLSVYWYQQSLDQGLQFLIQYYNGEERAKGNILERFSAQQFPDLHSELNLSSLELGDSALYFCASSVAAGATTGELFFGEGSRLTVL.

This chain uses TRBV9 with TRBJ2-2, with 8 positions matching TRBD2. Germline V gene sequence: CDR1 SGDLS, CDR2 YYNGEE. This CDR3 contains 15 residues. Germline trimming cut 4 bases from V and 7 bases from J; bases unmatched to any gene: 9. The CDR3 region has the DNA TGTGCCAGCAGCCCCCGGCGGGGGGCAATCGGGGAGCTGTTTTTT. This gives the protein CASSPRRGAIGELFF.

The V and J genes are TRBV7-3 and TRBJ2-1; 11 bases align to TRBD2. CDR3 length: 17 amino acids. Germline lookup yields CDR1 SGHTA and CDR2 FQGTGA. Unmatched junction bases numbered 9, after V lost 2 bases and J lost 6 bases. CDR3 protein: CASSLQSGLAETNEQFF. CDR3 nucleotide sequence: TGTGCCAGCAGCTTACAATCGGGACTAGCGGAAACCAATGAGCAGTTCTTC.

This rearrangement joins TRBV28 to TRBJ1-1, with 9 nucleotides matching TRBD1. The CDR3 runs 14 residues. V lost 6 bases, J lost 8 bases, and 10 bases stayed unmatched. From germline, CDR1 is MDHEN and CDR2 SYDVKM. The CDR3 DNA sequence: TGTGCCAGCAGCAAGCATGGGACAGGGACCGAAGCTTTCTTT. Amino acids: CASSKHGTGTEAFF.

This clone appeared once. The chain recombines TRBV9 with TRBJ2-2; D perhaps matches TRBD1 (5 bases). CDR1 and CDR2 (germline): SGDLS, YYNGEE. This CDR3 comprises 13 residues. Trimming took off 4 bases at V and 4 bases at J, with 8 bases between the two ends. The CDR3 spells CASSRQGTGELFF. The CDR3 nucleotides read TGTGCCAGCAGCAGGCAGGGCACCGGGGAGCTGTTTTTT.

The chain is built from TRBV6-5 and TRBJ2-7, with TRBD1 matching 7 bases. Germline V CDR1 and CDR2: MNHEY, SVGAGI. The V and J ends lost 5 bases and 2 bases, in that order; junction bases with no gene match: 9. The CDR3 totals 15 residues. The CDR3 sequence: CASSLQGVWPYEQYF. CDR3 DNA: TGTGCCAGCAGTCTTCAGGGGGTTTGGCCCTACGAGCAGTACTTC.

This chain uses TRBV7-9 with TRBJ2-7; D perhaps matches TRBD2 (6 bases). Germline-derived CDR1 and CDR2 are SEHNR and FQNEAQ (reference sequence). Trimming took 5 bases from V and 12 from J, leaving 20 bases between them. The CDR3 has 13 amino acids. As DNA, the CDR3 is TGTGCCAGCAGCGCCCATAAGGGACGGGACTTGTACTTC. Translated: CASSAHKGRDLYF.

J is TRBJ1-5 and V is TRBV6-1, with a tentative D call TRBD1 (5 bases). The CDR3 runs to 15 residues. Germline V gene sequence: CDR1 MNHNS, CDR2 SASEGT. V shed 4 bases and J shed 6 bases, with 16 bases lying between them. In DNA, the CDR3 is TGTGCCAGCAGTGTTAACACCGGTGGGGGTCAGCCCCAGCATTTT. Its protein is CASSVNTGGGQPQHF.

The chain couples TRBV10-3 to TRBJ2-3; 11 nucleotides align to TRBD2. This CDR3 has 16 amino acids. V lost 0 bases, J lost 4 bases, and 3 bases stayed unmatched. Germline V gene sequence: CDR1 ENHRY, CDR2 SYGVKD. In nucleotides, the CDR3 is TGTGCCATCAGTGAGTCGACTAGCGGGAACGCAGATACGCAGTATTTT. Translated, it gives CAISESTSGNADTQYF.

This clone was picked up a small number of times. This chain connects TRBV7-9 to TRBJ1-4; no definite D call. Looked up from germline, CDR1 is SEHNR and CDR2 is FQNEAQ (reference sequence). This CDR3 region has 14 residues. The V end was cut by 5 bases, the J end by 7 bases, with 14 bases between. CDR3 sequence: CASSPRSVGEKLFF. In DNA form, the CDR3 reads TGTGCCAGCAGCCCCCGATCAGTCGGTGAAAAACTGTTTTTT.

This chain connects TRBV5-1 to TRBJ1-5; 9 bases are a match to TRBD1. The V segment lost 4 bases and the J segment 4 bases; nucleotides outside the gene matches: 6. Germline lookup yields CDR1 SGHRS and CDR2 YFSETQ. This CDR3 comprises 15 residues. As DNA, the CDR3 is TGCGCCAGCAGCCCCTCGGGACAGGGTAATCAGCCCCAGCATTTT. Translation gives CASSPSGQGNQPQHF.

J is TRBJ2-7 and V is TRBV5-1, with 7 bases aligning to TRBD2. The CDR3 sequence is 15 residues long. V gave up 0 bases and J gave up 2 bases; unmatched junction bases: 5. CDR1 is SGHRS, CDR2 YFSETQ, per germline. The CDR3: CASSLVVGGPYEQYF. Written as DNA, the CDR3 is TGCGCCAGCAGCTTGGTTGTGGGAGGGCCCTACGAGCAGTACTTC.

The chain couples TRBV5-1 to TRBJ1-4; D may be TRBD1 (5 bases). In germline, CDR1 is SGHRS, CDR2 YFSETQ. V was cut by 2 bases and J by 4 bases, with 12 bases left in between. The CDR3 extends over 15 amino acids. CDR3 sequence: CASSLGTADNEKLFF. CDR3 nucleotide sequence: TGCGCCAGCAGCTTAGGGACCGCCGATAATGAAAAACTGTTTTTT.

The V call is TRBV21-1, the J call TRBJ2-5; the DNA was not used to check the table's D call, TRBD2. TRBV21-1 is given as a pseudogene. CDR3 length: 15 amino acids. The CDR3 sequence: CASTKGLASEETQYF. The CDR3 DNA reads TGTGCCAGCACCAAAGGACTAGCGTCTGAGGAGACCCAGTACTTC.